This TCR beta chain comes out of a study of neurological immune-mediated disorders. Many counts were recorded for this clonotype. The ends were cut back, 3 bases at V and 1 base at J, with 7 bases in the middle. Germline assignment: CDR1 MNHEY and CDR2 SVGAGI. This CDR3 has 14 residues. The authors made cDNA by 5'RACE with 10-nucleotide random UMIs. MiXCR, applied by TCRdb to the 5' RACE reads, yields one record per CDR3 protein. The sample gives 33,000 or so distinct CDR3 sequences, under 7.5% of which show up once; roughly 4.5% is in the top ten. The chain links TRBV6-5 to TRBJ1-5; D unresolved. The specimen was PBMCs. The origin of this receptor is a woman aged 35 to 49 in good health. The CDR3 sequence: CASSYSWSNQPQHF. CDR3 in DNA: TGTGCCAGCAGTTATTCTTGGAGCAATCAGCCCCAGCATTTT.